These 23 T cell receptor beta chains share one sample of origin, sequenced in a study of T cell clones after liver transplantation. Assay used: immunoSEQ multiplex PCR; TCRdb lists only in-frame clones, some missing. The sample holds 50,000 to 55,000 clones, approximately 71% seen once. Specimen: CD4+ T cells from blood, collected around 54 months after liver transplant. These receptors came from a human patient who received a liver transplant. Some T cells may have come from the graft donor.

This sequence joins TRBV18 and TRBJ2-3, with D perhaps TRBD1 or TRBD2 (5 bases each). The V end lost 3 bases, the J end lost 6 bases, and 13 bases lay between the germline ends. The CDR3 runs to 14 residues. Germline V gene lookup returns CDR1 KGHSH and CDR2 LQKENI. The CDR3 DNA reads TGTGCCAGCTCACCGGGACCCGAGTTTGATACGCAGTATTTT. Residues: CASSPGPEFDTQYF. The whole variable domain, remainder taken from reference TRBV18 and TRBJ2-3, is NAGVMQNPRHLVRRRGQEARLRCSPMKGHSHVYWYRQLPEEGLKFMVYLQKENIIDESGMPKERFSAEFPKEGPSILRIQQVVRGDSAAYFCASSPGPEFDTQYFGPGTRLTVL.

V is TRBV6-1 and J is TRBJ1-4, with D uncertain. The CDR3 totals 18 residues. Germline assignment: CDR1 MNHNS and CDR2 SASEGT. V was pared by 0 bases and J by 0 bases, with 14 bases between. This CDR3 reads CASSEALLGLATNEKLFF. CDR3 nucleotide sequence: TGTGCCAGCAGTGAAGCGCTTCTCGGGCTTGCAACTAATGAAAAACTGTTTTTT.

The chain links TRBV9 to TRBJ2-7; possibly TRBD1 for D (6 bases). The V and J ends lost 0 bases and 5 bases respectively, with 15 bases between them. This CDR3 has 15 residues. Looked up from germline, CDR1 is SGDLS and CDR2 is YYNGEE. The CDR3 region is CASSVATSRGNEQYF. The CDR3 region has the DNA TGTGCCAGCAGCGTAGCTACAAGCAGGGGCAACGAGCAGTACTTC.

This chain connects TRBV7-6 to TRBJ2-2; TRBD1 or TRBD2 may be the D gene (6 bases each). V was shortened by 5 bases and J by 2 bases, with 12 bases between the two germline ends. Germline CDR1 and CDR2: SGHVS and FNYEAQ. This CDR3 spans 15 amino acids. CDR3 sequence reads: CASSPGGGNTGELFF. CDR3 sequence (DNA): TGTGCCAGCAGCCCCGGAGGGGGTAACACCGGGGAGCTGTTTTTT.

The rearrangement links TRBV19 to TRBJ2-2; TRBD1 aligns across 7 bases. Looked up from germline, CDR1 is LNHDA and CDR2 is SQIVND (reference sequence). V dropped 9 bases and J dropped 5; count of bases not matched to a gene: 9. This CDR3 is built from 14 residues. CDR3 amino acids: CASGLTGRTGELFF. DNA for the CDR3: TGTGCCAGCGGACTGACAGGGCGGACCGGGGAGCTGTTTTTT.

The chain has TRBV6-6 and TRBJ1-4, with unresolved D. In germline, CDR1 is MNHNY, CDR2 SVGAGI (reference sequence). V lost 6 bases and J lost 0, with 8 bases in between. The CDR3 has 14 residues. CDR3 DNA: TGTGCCAGCAGACCGACGGCAACTAATGAAAAACTGTTTTTT. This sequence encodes CASRPTATNEKLFF.

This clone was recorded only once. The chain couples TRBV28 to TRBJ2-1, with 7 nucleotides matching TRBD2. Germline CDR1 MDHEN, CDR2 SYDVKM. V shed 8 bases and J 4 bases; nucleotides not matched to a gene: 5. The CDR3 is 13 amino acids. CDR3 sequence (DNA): TGTGCCAGCGGGGGGGGAGGTTACAATGAGCAGTTCTTC. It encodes CASGGGGYNEQFF. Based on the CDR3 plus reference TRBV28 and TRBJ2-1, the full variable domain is DVKVTQSSRYLVKRTGEKVFLECVQDMDHENMFWYRQDPGLGLRLIYFSYDVKMKEKGDIPEGYSVSREKKERFSLILESASTNQTSMYLCASGGGGYNEQFFGPGTRLTVL.

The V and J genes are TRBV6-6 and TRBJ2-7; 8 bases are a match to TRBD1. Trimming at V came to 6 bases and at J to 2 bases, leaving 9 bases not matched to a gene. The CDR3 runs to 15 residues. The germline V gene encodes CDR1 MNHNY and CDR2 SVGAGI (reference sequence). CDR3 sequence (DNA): TGTGCCAGCAGCCGGAATTCAGGGGGCCCCTACGAGCAGTACTTC. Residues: CASSRNSGGPYEQYF.

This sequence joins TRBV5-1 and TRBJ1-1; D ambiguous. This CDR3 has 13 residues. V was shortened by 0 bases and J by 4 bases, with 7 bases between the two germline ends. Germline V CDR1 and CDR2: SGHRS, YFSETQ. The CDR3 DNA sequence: TGCGCCAGCAGCTTGGTCGGGGTCACTGAAGCTTTCTTT. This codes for CASSLVGVTEAFF.

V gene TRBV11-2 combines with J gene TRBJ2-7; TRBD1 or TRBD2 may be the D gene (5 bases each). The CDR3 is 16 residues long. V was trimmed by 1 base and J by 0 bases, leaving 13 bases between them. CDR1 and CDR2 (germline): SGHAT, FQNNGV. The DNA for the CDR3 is TGTGCCAGCAGCTTAGCCATTACGGGGACCTCCTACGAGCAGTACTTC. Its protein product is CASSLAITGTSYEQYF.

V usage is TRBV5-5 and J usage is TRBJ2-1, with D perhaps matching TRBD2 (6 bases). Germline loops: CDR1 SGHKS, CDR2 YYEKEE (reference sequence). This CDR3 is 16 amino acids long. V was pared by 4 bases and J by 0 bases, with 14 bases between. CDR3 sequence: CASSTRDGSSYNEQFF. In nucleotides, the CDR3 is TGTGCCAGCAGCACGCGGGACGGGAGCTCCTACAATGAGCAGTTCTTC.

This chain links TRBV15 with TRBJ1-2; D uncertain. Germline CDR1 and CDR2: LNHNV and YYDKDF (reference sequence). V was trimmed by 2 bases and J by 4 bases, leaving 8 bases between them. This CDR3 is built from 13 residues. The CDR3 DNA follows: TGTGCCACCAGCAGACAAGGGTCCTATGGCTACACCTTC. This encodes CATSRQGSYGYTF.

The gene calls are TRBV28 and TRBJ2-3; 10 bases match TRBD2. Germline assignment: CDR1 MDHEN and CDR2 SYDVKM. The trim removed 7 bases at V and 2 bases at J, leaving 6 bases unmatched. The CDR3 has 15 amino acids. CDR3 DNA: TGTGCCAGCAAAACTAGCGGGGACCTCACAGATACGCAGTATTTT. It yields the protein CASKTSGDLTDTQYF.

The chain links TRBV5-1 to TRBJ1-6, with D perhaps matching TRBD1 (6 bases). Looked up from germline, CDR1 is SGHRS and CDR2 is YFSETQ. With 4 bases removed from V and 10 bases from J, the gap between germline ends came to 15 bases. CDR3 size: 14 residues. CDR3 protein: CASSQEAGDSPLHF. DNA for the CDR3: TGCGCCAGCAGCCAAGAGGCAGGGGACTCACCCCTCCACTTT.

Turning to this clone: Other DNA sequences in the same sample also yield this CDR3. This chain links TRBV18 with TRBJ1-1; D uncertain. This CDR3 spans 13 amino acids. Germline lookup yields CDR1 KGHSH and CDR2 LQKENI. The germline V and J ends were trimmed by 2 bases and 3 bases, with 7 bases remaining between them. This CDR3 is CASSPGQDTEAFF. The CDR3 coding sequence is TGTGCCAGCTCACCAGGGCAGGACACTGAAGCTTTCTTT.

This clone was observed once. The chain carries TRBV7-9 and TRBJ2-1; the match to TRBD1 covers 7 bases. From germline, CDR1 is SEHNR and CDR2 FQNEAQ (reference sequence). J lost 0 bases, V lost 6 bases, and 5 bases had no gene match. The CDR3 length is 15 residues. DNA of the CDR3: TGTGCCAGCAGTTCTACAGGGGACTCCTACAATGAGCAGTTCTTC. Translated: CASSSTGDSYNEQFF. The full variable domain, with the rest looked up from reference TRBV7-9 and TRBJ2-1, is DTGVSQNPRHKITKRGQNVTFRCDPISEHNRLYWYRQTLGQGPEFLTYFQNEAQLEKSRLLSDRFSAERPKGSFSTLEIQRTEQGDSAMYLCASSSTGDSYNEQFFGPGTRLTVL.

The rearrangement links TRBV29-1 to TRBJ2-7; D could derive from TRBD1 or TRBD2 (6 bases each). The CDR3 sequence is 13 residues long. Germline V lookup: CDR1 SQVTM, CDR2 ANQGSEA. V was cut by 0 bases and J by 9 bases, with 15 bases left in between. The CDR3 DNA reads TGCAGCGTTGAAGAATGGTCGGGGGCTGGGCAGTACTTC. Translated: CSVEEWSGAGQYF.

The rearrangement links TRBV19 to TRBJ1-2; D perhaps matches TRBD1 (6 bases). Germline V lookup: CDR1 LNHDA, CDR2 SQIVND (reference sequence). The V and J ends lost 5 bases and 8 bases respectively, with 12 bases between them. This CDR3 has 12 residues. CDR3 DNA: TGTGCCAGTAGTGCACAGGGACGGGGCTACACCTTC. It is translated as CASSAQGRGYTF.

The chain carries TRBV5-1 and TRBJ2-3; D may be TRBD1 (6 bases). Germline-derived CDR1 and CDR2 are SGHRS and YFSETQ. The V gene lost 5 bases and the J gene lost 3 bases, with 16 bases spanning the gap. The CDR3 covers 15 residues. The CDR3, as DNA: TGCGCCAGCAGTCCCGGGACACTCTTAACAGATACGCAGTATTTT. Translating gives CASSPGTLLTDTQYF.

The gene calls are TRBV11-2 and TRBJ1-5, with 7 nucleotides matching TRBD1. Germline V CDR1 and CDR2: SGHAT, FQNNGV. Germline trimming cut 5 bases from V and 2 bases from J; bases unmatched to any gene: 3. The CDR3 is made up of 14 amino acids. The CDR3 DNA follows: TGTGCCAGCAGCAAAGACAGGGGCAATCAGCCCCAGCATTTT. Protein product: CASSKDRGNQPQHF.

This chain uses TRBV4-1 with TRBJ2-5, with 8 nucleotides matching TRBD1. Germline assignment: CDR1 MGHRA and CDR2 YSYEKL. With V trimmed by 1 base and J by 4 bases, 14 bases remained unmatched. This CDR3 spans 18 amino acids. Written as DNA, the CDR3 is TGCGCCAGCAGCCAAGTTTCAAACCGAGACAGGGGTCGAGAGACCCAGTACTTC. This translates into CASSQVSNRDRGRETQYF.

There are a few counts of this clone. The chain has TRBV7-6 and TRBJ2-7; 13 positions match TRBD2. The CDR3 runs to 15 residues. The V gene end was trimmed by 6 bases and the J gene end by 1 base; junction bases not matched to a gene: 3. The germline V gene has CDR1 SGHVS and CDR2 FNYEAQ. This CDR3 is CASSRTSGGSYEQYF. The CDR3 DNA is TGTGCCAGCAGTCGGACTAGCGGGGGATCCTACGAGCAGTACTTC.

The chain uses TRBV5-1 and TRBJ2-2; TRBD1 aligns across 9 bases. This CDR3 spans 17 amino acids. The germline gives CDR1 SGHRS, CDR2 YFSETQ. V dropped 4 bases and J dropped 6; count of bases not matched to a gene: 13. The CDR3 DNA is TGCGCCAGCAGCGCACAACAGGGGGCGCTTGATCCCGGGGAGCTGTTTTTT. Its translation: CASSAQQGALDPGELFF.